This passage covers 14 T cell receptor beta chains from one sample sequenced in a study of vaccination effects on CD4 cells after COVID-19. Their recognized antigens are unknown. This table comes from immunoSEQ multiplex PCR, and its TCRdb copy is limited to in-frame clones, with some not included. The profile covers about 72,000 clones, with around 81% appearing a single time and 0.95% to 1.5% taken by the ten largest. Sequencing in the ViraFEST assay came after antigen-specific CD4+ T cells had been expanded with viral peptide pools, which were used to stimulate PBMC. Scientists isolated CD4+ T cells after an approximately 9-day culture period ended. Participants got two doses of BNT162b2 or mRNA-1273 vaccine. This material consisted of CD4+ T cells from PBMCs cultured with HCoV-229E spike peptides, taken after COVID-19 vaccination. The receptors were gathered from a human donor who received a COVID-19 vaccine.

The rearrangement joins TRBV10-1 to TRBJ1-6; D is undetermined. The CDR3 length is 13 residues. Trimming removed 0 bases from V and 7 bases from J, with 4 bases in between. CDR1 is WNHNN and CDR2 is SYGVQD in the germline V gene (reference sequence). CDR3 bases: TGCGCCAGCAGTGAGTCACGGAATTCACCCCTCCACTTT. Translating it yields CASSESRNSPLHF.

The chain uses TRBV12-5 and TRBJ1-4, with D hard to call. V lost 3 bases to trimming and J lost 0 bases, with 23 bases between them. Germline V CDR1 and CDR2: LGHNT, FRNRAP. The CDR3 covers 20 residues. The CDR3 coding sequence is TGTGCTAGTGGTTTCAACCCCGGACTGATGAGTGGTGCAACTAATGAAAAACTGTTTTTT. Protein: CASGFNPGLMSGATNEKLFF.

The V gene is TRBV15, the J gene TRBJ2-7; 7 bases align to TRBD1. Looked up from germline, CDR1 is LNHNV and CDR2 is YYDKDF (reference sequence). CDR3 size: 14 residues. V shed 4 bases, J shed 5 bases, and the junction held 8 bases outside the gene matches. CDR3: CATSKGDSINEQYV. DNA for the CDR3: TGTGCCACCAGCAAAGGGGACAGTATAAACGAGCAGTACGTC.

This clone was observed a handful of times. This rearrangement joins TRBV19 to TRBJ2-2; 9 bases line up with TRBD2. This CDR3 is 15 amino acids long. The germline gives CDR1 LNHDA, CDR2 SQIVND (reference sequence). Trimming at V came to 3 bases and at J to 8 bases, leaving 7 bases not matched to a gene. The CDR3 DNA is TGTGCCAGTAGTATTTTGCGGGGGGGCCCAGGGGAGCTGTTTTTT. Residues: CASSILRGGPGELFF.

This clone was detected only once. The CDR3 nucleotides read TGTGCCACCAGTGACCCTGGACAGGAGGGAAAGACCCAGTACTTC. Translating gives CATSDPGQEGKTQYF. The chain couples TRBV24-1 to TRBJ2-5; perhaps TRBD1 as D (7 bases). The germline gives CDR1 KGHDR, CDR2 SFDVKD. The CDR3 contains 15 residues. Trimming removed 4 bases at V and 6 bases at J, with 17 bases between.

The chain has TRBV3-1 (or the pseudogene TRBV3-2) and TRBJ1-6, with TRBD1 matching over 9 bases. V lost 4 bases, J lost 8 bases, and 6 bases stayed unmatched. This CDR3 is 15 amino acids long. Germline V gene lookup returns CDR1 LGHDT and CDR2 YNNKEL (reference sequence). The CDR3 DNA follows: TGTGCCAGCAGCCGAGGAAACAGGGGGCATTCACCCCTCCACTTT. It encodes CASSRGNRGHSPLHF.

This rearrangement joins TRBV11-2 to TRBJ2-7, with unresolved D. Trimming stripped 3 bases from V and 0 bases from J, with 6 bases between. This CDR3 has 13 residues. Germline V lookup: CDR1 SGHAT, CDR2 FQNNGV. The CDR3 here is CASSFGDSYEQYV. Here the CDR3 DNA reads TGTGCCAGCAGCTTTGGAGACTCCTACGAGCAGTACGTC.

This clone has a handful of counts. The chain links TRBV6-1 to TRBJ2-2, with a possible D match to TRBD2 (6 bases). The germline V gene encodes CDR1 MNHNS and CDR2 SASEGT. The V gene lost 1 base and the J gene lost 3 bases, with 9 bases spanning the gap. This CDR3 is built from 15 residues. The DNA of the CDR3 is TGTGCCAGCAGTGAAGGCCCGGGGGACACCGGGGAGCTGTTTTTT. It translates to CASSEGPGDTGELFF.

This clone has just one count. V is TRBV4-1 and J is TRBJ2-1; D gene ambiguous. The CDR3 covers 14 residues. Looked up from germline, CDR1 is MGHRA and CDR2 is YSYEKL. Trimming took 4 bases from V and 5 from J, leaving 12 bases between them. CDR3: CASSRAGWDNEQFF. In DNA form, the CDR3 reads TGCGCCAGCAGCCGGGCCGGGTGGGACAATGAGCAGTTCTTC.

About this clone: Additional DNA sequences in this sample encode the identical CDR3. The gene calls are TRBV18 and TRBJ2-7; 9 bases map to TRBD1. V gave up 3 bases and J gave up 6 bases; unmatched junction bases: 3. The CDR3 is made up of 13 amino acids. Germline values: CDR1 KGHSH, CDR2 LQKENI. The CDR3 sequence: CASSPLDRGEQYV. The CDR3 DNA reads TGTGCCAGCTCACCCTTGGACAGGGGCGAGCAGTACGTC.

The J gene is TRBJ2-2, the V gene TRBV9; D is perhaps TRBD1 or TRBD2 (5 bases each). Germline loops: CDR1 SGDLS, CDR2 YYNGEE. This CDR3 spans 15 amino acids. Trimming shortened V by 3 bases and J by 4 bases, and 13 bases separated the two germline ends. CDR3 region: CASSEGTVGTGELFF. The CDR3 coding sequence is TGTGCCAGCAGCGAGGGGACGGTGGGCACCGGGGAGCTGTTTTTT.

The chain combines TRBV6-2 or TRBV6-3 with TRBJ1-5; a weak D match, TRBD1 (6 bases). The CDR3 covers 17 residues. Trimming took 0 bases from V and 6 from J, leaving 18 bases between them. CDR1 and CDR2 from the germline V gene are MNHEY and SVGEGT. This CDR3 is CASSYSTLRGAGQPQHF. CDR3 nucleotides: TGTGCCAGCAGTTACTCTACTTTACGGGGGGCAGGTCAGCCCCAGCATTTT.

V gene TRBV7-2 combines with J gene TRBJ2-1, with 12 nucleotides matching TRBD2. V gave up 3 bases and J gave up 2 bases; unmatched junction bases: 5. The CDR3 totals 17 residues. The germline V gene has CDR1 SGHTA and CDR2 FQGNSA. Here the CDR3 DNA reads TGTGCCAGCAGCTTGCGTGCTAGCGGGGGGGCCTACAATGAGCAGTTCTTC. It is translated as CASSLRASGGAYNEQFF.

CDR3 region: CASSKRLEVDTQYF. In nucleotides, the CDR3 is TGTGCCAGCAGCAAAAGACTAGAGGTTGATACGCAGTATTTT. The chain uses TRBV2 and TRBJ2-3; a weak D match, TRBD2 (6 bases). Trimming stripped 6 bases from V and 6 bases from J, with 16 bases between. CDR3 length equals 14 residues. Germline CDR1 is SNHLY and CDR2 is FYNNEI.